This T cell receptor beta chain was recorded in a study of cytomegalovirus exposure and HLA in healthy donors. Study conclusions and caveats: A later analysis reportedly identified an Asian-associated ancestry cluster as carrying fewer N-insertions than the approximately 670-donor mean.

Every donor was a healthy person donating bone marrow. This clone was observed once. Its antigen remains unidentified. Primers: 60 Vbeta forward and 13 Jbeta reverse. Here immunoSEQ multiplex PCR was the method, and the copy in TCRdb shows in-frame clones only, minus some. The table shows approximately 180,000 clones, with 81% occurring only once. The V and J ends lost 8 bases and 4 bases, in that order; junction bases with no gene match: 10. From germline, CDR1 is SQVTM and CDR2 ANQGSEA. The CDR3 consists of 13 residues. The chain employs TRBV29-1 and TRBJ1-2; 7 bases are a match to TRBD1. This receptor was taken from a woman under 30 in good health and CMV-seropositive. The source material was PBMCs. The CDR3 is CSSRDSQTYGYTF. CDR3 DNA: TGCAGCTCACGGGACAGTCAGACCTATGGCTACACCTTC.